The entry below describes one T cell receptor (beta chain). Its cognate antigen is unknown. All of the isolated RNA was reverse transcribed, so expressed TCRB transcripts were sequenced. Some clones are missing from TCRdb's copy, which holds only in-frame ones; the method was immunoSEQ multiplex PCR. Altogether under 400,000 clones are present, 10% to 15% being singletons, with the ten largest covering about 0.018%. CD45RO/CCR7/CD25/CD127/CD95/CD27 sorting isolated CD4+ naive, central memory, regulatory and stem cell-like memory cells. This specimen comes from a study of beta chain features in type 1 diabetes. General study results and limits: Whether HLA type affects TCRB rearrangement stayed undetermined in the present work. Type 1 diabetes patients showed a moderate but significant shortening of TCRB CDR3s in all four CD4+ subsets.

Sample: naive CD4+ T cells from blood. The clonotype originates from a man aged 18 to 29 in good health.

The CDR3 DNA sequence: TGTGCCAGCAGTTTCGCGGGGAACACTGAAGCTTTCTTT. Its protein product is CASSFAGNTEAFF. The genes are TRBV28 and TRBJ1-1, with D uncertain. Germline V CDR1 and CDR2: MDHEN, SYDVKM. Trimming left V 3 bases short and J 1 base short, with 6 bases between. This CDR3 region has 13 residues. Variable domain in full (rest from reference TRBV28 and TRBJ1-1): DVKVTQSSRYLVKRTGEKVFLECVQDMDHENMFWYRQDPGLGLRLIYFSYDVKMKEKGDIPEGYSVSREKKERFSLILESASTNQTSMYLCASSFAGNTEAFFGQGTRLTVV.